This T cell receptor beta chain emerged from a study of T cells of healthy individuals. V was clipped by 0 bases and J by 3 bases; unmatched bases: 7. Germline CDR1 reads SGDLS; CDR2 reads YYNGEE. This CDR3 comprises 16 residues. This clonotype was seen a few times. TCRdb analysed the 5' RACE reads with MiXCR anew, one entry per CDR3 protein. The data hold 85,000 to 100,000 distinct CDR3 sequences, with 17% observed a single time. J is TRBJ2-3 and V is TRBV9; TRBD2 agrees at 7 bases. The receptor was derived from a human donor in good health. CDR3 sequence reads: CASSVEGVRGTDTQYF. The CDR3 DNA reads TGTGCCAGCAGCGTAGAAGGGGTGCGGGGGACAGATACGCAGTATTTT.